This TCR beta chain was obtained from a study of T cells in Graves' hyperthyroidism and ophthalmopathy. At least ten counts were recorded for this clonotype. Its target is unknown. Thyroid ultrasound, orbital computed tomography, clinical symptoms, and serum thyroxine and TRAb underpinned diagnoses. This CDR3 spans 11 amino acids. The germline V and J ends were trimmed by 6 bases and 2 bases, with 4 bases remaining between them. The V gene's germline CDR1 is SNHLY and CDR2 FYNNEI. RNA transcripts were the template for amplifying TCR beta CDR3 regions. Primed by the HTBI set, a first-round RT-PCR was run on the TCR CDR3. Via MiXCR, TCRdb re-called the multiplex PCR reads, giving one row per CDR3 protein. The table has fewer than 650,000 distinct CDR3 sequences, 40% to 55% seen once; the top ten hold around 44%. Study outcomes and limitations: The blood repertoire included most of the expanded thyroid clonotypes above 0.001.

The material sequenced was peripheral blood or thyroid tissue (not recorded which). This receptor was taken from an adult woman with Graves' disease, either hyperthyroidism or ophthalmopathy (not recorded which). V and J are TRBV2 and TRBJ2-5; D is unclear. CDR3 bases: TGTGCCAGCAGCGGACAAGAGACCCAGTACTTC. Residues: CASSGQETQYF.